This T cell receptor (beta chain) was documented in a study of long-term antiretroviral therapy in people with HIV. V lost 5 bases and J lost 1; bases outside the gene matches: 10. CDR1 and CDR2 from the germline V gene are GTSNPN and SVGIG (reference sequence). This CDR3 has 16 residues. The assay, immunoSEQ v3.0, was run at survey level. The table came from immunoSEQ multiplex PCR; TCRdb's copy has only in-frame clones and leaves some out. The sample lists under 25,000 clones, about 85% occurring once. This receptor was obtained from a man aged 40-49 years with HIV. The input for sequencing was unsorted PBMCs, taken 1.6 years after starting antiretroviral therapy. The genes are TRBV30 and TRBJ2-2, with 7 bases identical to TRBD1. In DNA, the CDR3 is TGTGCCTGGGATAAAACAGGGGTCGGGAACACCGGGGAGCTGTTTTTT. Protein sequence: CAWDKTGVGNTGELFF. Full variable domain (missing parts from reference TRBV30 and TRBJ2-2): SQTIHQWPATLVQPVGSPLSLECTVEGTSNPNLYWYRQAAGRGLQLLFYSVGIGQISSEVPQNLSASRPQDRQFILSSKKLLLSDSGFYLCAWDKTGVGNTGELFFGEGSRLTVL.